The 27 T cell receptor beta chains given below trace back to one sample, sequenced in a study of shared clonotypes between healthy human individuals. The data were produced by immunoSEQ multiplex PCR, yet TCRdb's version contains in-frame clones alone and is incomplete. In the table there are some 580,000 clones, almost 97% of which are singletons. Material for sequencing was naive CD4+ T cells sorted from blood. Sample subset: CD45RA+ positively selected. The receptors shown here come from a woman aged 25 to 45 in good health.

V gene TRBV28 combines with J gene TRBJ2-7, with unresolved D. The germline CDR1 and CDR2 sequences are MDHEN and SYDVKM. The ends were cut back, 6 bases at V and 4 bases at J, with 13 bases in the middle. The CDR3 is made up of 13 amino acids. CDR3 amino acids: CASRWENDYEQYF. The CDR3 region has the DNA TGTGCCAGCAGGTGGGAAAACGATTACGAGCAGTACTTC.

The V and J genes are TRBV7-8 and TRBJ2-3; 7 positions match TRBD2. This CDR3 spans 16 amino acids. CDR1 is SGHVS and CDR2 is FQNEAQ in the germline V gene. With V trimmed by 5 bases and J by 5 bases, 13 bases remained unmatched. The CDR3, as DNA: TGTGCCAGCAGCCCTCCCCCCGCGGGAGCGGTAGATACGCAGTATTTT. Amino acid sequence: CASSPPPAGAVDTQYF. The whole variable domain, remainder taken from reference TRBV7-8 and TRBJ2-3, is GAGVSQSPRYKVAKRGQDVALRCDPISGHVSLFWYQQALGQGPEFLTYFQNEAQLDKSGLPSDRFFAERPEGSVSTLKIQRTQQEDSAVYLCASSPPPAGAVDTQYFGPGTRLTVL.

This chain uses TRBV7-3 with TRBJ2-3; D unclear. The germline V and J ends were trimmed by 5 bases and 2 bases, with 11 bases remaining between them. The CDR3 spans 14 residues. Germline CDR1 SGHTA, CDR2 FQGTGA. The DNA for the CDR3 is TGTGCCAGCAGCCCCTCTCTGAACACAGATACGCAGTATTTT. This translates into CASSPSLNTDTQYF.

This clone was seen only once. The chain links TRBV27 to TRBJ2-7, with 7 bases lining up with TRBD2. Trimming cost V 5 bases and J 4 bases; bases outside gene matches: 8. Germline CDR1 reads MNHEY; CDR2 reads SMNVEV (reference sequence). This CDR3 is built from 14 residues. CDR3 sequence: CASSPRGSAYEQYF. Here the CDR3 DNA reads TGTGCCAGCAGTCCGCGGGGGTCGGCTTACGAGCAGTACTTC.

With regard to this clone: This CDR3 is also generated by other DNA sequences in the sample. V gene TRBV18 combines with J gene TRBJ1-5; TRBD1 aligns across 10 bases. This CDR3 has 15 amino acids. Per the germline V gene, CDR1 is KGHSH and CDR2 is LQKENI. Trimming took 3 bases from V and 2 from J; bases not matched to a gene: 1. As DNA, the CDR3 is TGTGCCAGCTCACCCGGGACAGGGGGCAATCAGCCCCAGCATTTT. This translates into CASSPGTGGNQPQHF.

This sequence joins TRBV28 and TRBJ1-5; possible D gene TRBD1, 5 bases. CDR3 size: 14 residues. V was pared by 8 bases and J by 1 base, with 12 bases between. Looked up from germline, CDR1 is MDHEN and CDR2 is SYDVKM. The DNA of the CDR3 is TGTGCCAGCCGGAGACAGAACAGCAATCAGCCCCAGCATTTT. Residues: CASRRQNSNQPQHF.

In its sample, this clone was seen once. V gene TRBV28 combines with J gene TRBJ1-1; D unclear. The CDR3 contains 14 residues. Trimming removed 6 bases at V and 0 bases at J, with 11 bases between. Germline lookup yields CDR1 MDHEN and CDR2 SYDVKM. CDR3 nucleotides: TGTGCCAGCAGCGTACACCAGGTGAACACTGAAGCTTTCTTT. Encoded protein: CASSVHQVNTEAFF.

The chain couples TRBV7-8 to TRBJ1-5; D uncertain. This CDR3 comprises 16 residues. Germline assignment: CDR1 SGHVS and CDR2 FQNEAQ. Trimming left V 4 bases short and J 0 bases short, with 13 bases between. CDR3 protein: CASSSRRFLSNQPQHF. The CDR3 DNA reads as TGTGCCAGCAGCTCCCGGAGGTTTCTTAGCAATCAGCCCCAGCATTTT.

The chain uses TRBV6-5 and TRBJ1-1; D is perhaps TRBD1 (5 bases). Germline V gene lookup returns CDR1 MNHEY and CDR2 SVGAGI. The ends were cut back, 5 bases at V and 2 bases at J, with 15 bases in the middle. CDR3 size: 15 residues. DNA for the CDR3: TGTGCCAGCAGTCCCCTGGGGCAGGCAAACACTGAAGCTTTCTTT. Its protein product is CASSPLGQANTEAFF.

The chain joins TRBV2 to TRBJ2-1; 11 positions agree with TRBD2. The CDR3 contains 15 residues. The trim removed 8 bases at V and 6 bases at J, leaving 9 bases unmatched. Germline V gene data show CDR1 as SNHLY and CDR2 as FYNNEI. The CDR3 protein is CASGGLAGGINEQFF. CDR3 DNA: TGTGCCAGCGGGGGCCTAGCGGGAGGCATCAATGAGCAGTTCTTC.

The rearrangement links TRBV5-1 to TRBJ2-3; D is perhaps TRBD1 (6 bases). Germline-derived CDR1 and CDR2 are SGHRS and YFSETQ. The CDR3 covers 14 residues. The V end lost 4 bases, the J end lost 4 bases, and 13 bases lay between the germline ends. CDR3 loop: CASSLQGSSDTQYF. The CDR3 DNA reads as TGCGCCAGCAGCCTACAGGGTTCCTCAGATACGCAGTATTTT.

In nucleotides, the CDR3 is TGTGCCAGCAGTCCGCCATTAGCGGGAGGTTCCTACGAGCAGTACTTC. Translation gives CASSPPLAGGSYEQYF. The chain joins TRBV5-8 to TRBJ2-7; 10 bases align to TRBD2. Germline CDR1 SGHTS, CDR2 YDEGEE. The CDR3 is 16 residues long. V lost 5 bases, J lost 1 base, and 9 bases stayed unmatched. Filled out from reference TRBV5-8 and TRBJ2-7, the complete variable domain reads EAGVTQSPTHLIKTRGQQATLRCSPISGHTSVYWYQQALGLGLQFLLWYDEGEERNRGNFPPRFSGRQFPNYSSELNVNALELEDSALYLCASSPPLAGGSYEQYFGPGTRLTVT.

V is TRBV10-1 and J is TRBJ2-3, with D possibly being TRBD1 or TRBD2 (5 bases each). The germline V gene encodes CDR1 WNHNN and CDR2 SYGVQD (reference sequence). The CDR3 totals 14 residues. The CDR3 DNA is TGCGCGAGGGTAGAGGACACTAGCACAGATACGCAGTATTTT. It is translated as CARVEDTSTDTQYF.

The rearrangement links TRBV6-5 to TRBJ2-2; D may match TRBD1 or TRBD2 (5 bases each). The CDR3 is made up of 14 amino acids. The germline gives CDR1 MNHEY, CDR2 SVGAGI. Deletions cut 6 bases from V and 3 bases from J, with 11 bases between. The CDR3 bases are TGTGCCAGCAGCTGGGGACCCGACACCGGGGAGCTGTTTTTT. It specifies CASSWGPDTGELFF.

The chain carries TRBV5-1 and TRBJ2-5; a possible D gene is TRBD2 (6 bases). The CDR3 is 13 amino acids. Germline-derived CDR1 and CDR2 are SGHRS and YFSETQ. Trimming stripped 7 bases from V and 4 bases from J, with 14 bases between. The CDR3 DNA reads as TGCGCCAGCCGAGCCGGGAGTGGAGAGACCCAGTACTTC. It translates to CASRAGSGETQYF.

The rearrangement joins TRBV28 to TRBJ1-5; a weak D match, TRBD1 (6 bases). The CDR3 is made up of 15 amino acids. V was clipped by 4 bases and J by 7 bases, with 17 bases between them. Germline V CDR1 and CDR2: MDHEN, SYDVKM. The CDR3 coding sequence is TGTGCCAGCAGTTACCAGGGAGGGGGAGGACAGCCCCAGCATTTT. Encoded protein: CASSYQGGGGQPQHF.

This clone was found once. The chain employs TRBV5-1 and TRBJ2-7; D gene ambiguous. This CDR3 region has 12 residues. The V end lost 0 bases, the J end lost 5 bases, and 6 bases lay between the germline ends. Germline V gene lookup returns CDR1 SGHRS and CDR2 YFSETQ. The CDR3 loop reads CASSLDPHEQYF. In nucleotides, the CDR3 is TGCGCCAGCAGCTTGGATCCCCACGAGCAGTACTTC. Together with reference TRBV5-1 and TRBJ2-7, the CDR3 gives the full variable domain: KAGVTQTPRYLIKTRGQQVTLSCSPISGHRSVSWYQQTPGQGLQFLFEYFSETQRNKGNFPGRFSGRQFSNSRSEMNVSTLELGDSALYLCASSLDPHEQYFGPGTRLTVT.

Here the CDR3 reads CASSGDRQKVPGELFF. CDR3 sequence (DNA): TGTGCCAGCAGCGGGGACAGGCAAAAGGTCCCCGGGGAGCTGTTTTTT. The V call is TRBV9, the J call TRBJ2-2; 8 bases fit TRBD1. This CDR3 is 16 amino acids long. Per the germline V gene, CDR1 is SGDLS and CDR2 is YYNGEE. The trim removed 3 bases at V and 6 bases at J, leaving 10 bases unmatched.

The genes are TRBV5-1 and TRBJ2-1; the match to TRBD1 covers 10 bases. In germline, CDR1 is SGHRS, CDR2 YFSETQ. V shed 6 bases, J shed 8 bases, and the junction held 14 bases outside the gene matches. The CDR3 is made up of 16 amino acids. The CDR3 loop is CASTAEGDRGQDEQFF. Written as DNA, the CDR3 is TGCGCCAGCACCGCTGAGGGAGACAGGGGGCAGGATGAGCAGTTCTTC. Complete variable domain (other parts from reference TRBV5-1 and TRBJ2-1): KAGVTQTPRYLIKTRGQQVTLSCSPISGHRSVSWYQQTPGQGLQFLFEYFSETQRNKGNFPGRFSGRQFSNSRSEMNVSTLELGDSALYLCASTAEGDRGQDEQFFGPGTRLTVL.

The chain joins TRBV28 to TRBJ1-6; 9 bases line up with TRBD1. The junction had 0 bases not matched to a gene; V was cut back by 0 bases and J by 6 bases. Per germline, CDR1 MDHEN and CDR2 SYDVKM. The CDR3 covers 15 residues. The CDR3 spells CASSLWDRGNSPLHF. Written as DNA, the CDR3 is TGTGCCAGCAGTTTATGGGACAGGGGTAATTCACCCCTCCACTTT.

This chain connects TRBV9 to TRBJ2-3; 7 positions match TRBD1. Per germline, CDR1 SGDLS and CDR2 YYNGEE. Germline trimming cut 0 bases from V and 6 bases from J; bases unmatched to any gene: 7. The CDR3 is made up of 15 amino acids. CDR3 in DNA: TGTGCCAGCAGCGTAGTGCTAGGGGGCTGGGATACGCAGTATTTT. This sequence encodes CASSVVLGGWDTQYF.

This clone appeared once. J is TRBJ2-1 and V is TRBV27; D is possibly TRBD1 (5 bases). The V end lost 2 bases, the J end lost 6 bases, and 17 bases lay between the germline ends. The CDR3 runs to 16 residues. CDR1 and CDR2 (germline): MNHEY, SMNVEV (reference sequence). The CDR3 loop is CASSLRGQGYGNEQFF. The CDR3 DNA reads as TGTGCCAGCAGTTTAAGGGGTCAAGGGTATGGCAATGAGCAGTTCTTC.

The V gene is TRBV28, the J gene TRBJ1-2, with D unclear. The germline V gene encodes CDR1 MDHEN and CDR2 SYDVKM. V lost 4 bases and J lost 4, with 7 bases in between. The CDR3 sequence is 12 residues long. The CDR3 region is CASSYNSYGYTF. The CDR3 DNA follows: TGTGCCAGCAGTTACAACAGCTATGGCTACACCTTC.

The chain carries TRBV21-1 and TRBJ2-1; the table assigns TRBD1, which was not confirmed against the DNA. TRBV21-1 has pseudogene status. The CDR3 totals 20 residues. This CDR3 reads CASSNSLAWVRSGLYNEQFF. The CDR3 coding sequence is TGTGCCAGCAGCAATTCCCTGGCCTGGGTCAGATCAGGTCTCTACAATGAGCAGTTCTTC.

This clone was seen once. The chain is built from TRBV20-1 and TRBJ1-2; the D gene is possibly TRBD1 (6 bases). The CDR3 is 11 residues long. Germline V gene data show CDR1 as DFQATT and CDR2 as SNEGSKA (reference sequence). V was trimmed by 5 bases and J by 10 bases, leaving 14 bases between them. In nucleotides, the CDR3 is TGCAGTGCTGCCATCGGACAGTACTACACCTTC. Encoded protein: CSAAIGQYYTF.

This chain joins TRBV19 and TRBJ2-7, with TRBD2 identical over 11 bases. Germline V gene sequence: CDR1 LNHDA, CDR2 SQIVND (reference sequence). J was trimmed by 7 bases and V by 5 bases; bases with no gene match: 19. The CDR3 is 18 residues long. CDR3 sequence reads: CASSFLRLAGPSPPEQYF. The CDR3 DNA sequence: TGTGCCAGTAGTTTCCTCAGACTAGCGGGGCCGTCCCCACCGGAGCAGTACTTC.

This chain joins TRBV27 and TRBJ1-6, with a possible D match to TRBD1 (5 bases). The CDR3 sequence is 14 residues long. Germline assignment: CDR1 MNHEY and CDR2 SMNVEV (reference sequence). Deletions cut 3 bases from V and 10 bases from J, with 13 bases between. CDR3 in amino acids: CASSFFVGESPLHF. The DNA for the CDR3 is TGTGCCAGCAGTTTTTTTGTGGGGGAGTCACCCCTCCACTTT.